What follows are 27 T cell receptor beta chains derived from one specimen sequenced in a study of cytomegalovirus exposure and HLA in healthy donors. Primers for the PCR totalled 60 Vbeta and 13 Jbeta. Profiling relied on immunoSEQ multiplex PCR, and the TCRdb table lists in-frame clones only, not all of them. Among some 200,000 clones listed, roughly 84% were seen once. Sequenced sample: PBMCs. The receptors here all came from a middle-aged man in good health and CMV-seronegative.

The chain has TRBV30 and TRBJ2-7; 12 bases align to TRBD2. The CDR3 is 16 residues long. Germline V gene data show CDR1 as GTSNPN and CDR2 as SVGIG (reference sequence). Germline trimming cut 2 bases from V and 2 bases from J; bases unmatched to any gene: 7. The CDR3 nucleotides are TGTGCCTGGAGTCGGACTAGCGGGACGCATGCCTACGAGCAGTACTTC. Its translation is CAWSRTSGTHAYEQYF.

This chain joins TRBV5-1 and TRBJ2-1; weak D call: TRBD2 (6 bases). The germline CDR1 and CDR2 sequences are SGHRS and YFSETQ. The V and J ends lost 1 base and 15 bases respectively, with 17 bases between them. CDR3 length equals 13 residues. Here the CDR3 reads CASSLPLEGRWFF. CDR3 in DNA: TGCGCCAGCAGCTTGCCCCTGGAAGGGAGGTGGTTCTTC.

V gene TRBV27 combines with J gene TRBJ2-4, with D perhaps TRBD2 (6 bases). There are 18 residues in the CDR3. Germline loops: CDR1 MNHEY, CDR2 SMNVEV (reference sequence). Between the trimmed V and J ends, which lost 5 bases and 0 bases, there was a span of 20 bases. The CDR3 nucleotides are TGTGCCAGCAGTACCGAGTCCCGGGGGATACTAGCCAAAAACATTCAGTACTTC. Translating gives CASSTESRGILAKNIQYF.

V gene TRBV19 combines with J gene TRBJ2-6; D possibly corresponds to TRBD2 (5 bases). V was clipped by 7 bases and J by 0 bases, with 10 bases between them. CDR3 length equals 15 residues. Germline V gene lookup returns CDR1 LNHDA and CDR2 SQIVND (reference sequence). CDR3 sequence: CASTSYVSGANVLTF. The CDR3 coding sequence is TGTGCCAGTACTAGCTACGTCTCTGGGGCCAACGTCCTGACTTTC.

The chain joins TRBV30 to TRBJ2-2; TRBD1 agrees at 7 bases. J was trimmed by 4 bases and V by 1 base; bases with no gene match: 6. Germline assignment: CDR1 GTSNPN and CDR2 SVGIG (reference sequence). The CDR3 runs 15 residues. The CDR3 reads CAWSATGAPTGELFF. CDR3 DNA: TGTGCCTGGAGTGCTACAGGGGCTCCCACCGGGGAGCTGTTTTTT.

The chain links TRBV11-2 to TRBJ2-7, with a tentative D call TRBD2 (6 bases). The CDR3 length is 15 residues. Trimming left V 5 bases short and J 9 bases short, with 23 bases between. Germline loops: CDR1 SGHAT, CDR2 FQNNGV. This CDR3 reads CASSPRRELVSTQYF. CDR3 in DNA: TGTGCCAGCAGCCCCCGGCGGGAATTAGTCAGTACGCAGTACTTC.

This chain joins TRBV11-1 and TRBJ2-7; the match to TRBD1 covers 8 bases. The CDR3 has 14 residues. J was trimmed by 2 bases and V by 5 bases; bases with no gene match: 5. Germline V gene data show CDR1 as SGHAT and CDR2 as FQDESV (reference sequence). The chain's CDR3 is CASSPQGAPYEQYF. In nucleotides, the CDR3 is TGTGCCAGCAGCCCCCAGGGGGCCCCCTACGAGCAGTACTTC.

This clone was counted a few times. V is TRBV6-1 and J is TRBJ2-7, with TRBD1 matching 7 bases. The germline gives CDR1 MNHNS, CDR2 SASEGT. The CDR3 consists of 13 residues. Trimming cost V 4 bases and J 4 bases; bases outside gene matches: 4. Here the CDR3 reads CASSVTGEYEQYF. CDR3 in DNA: TGTGCCAGCAGTGTAACAGGGGAGTACGAGCAGTACTTC.

CDR3 nucleotides: TGTGCCACGCTGGGGGGGGCGAGCAAGCAGTACTTC. Translated: CATLGGASKQYF. The chain couples TRBV6-5 to TRBJ2-7; D is possibly TRBD2 (7 bases). V was shortened by 10 bases and J by 8 bases, with 18 bases between the two germline ends. Looked up from germline, CDR1 is MNHEY and CDR2 is SVGAGI. The CDR3 covers 12 residues.

The V call is TRBV18, the J call TRBJ1-5; D remains unclear. Trimming stripped 3 bases from V and 5 bases from J, with 17 bases between. Germline values: CDR1 KGHSH, CDR2 LQKENI. CDR3 length: 16 amino acids. The CDR3 loop reads CASSPPPGGKDQPQHF. CDR3 bases: TGTGCCAGCTCACCCCCCCCGGGAGGGAAGGATCAGCCCCAGCATTTT. The entire variable domain, with the rest obtained from reference TRBV18 and TRBJ1-5, is as follows: NAGVMQNPRHLVRRRGQEARLRCSPMKGHSHVYWYRQLPEEGLKFMVYLQKENIIDESGMPKERFSAEFPKEGPSILRIQQVVRGDSAAYFCASSPPPGGKDQPQHFGDGTRLSIL.

V usage is TRBV30 and J usage is TRBJ2-1; 9 bases match TRBD1. Trimming removed 5 bases from V and 8 bases from J; junction bases left unmatched: 10. The germline gives CDR1 GTSNPN, CDR2 SVGIG (reference sequence). The length of the CDR3 is 14 residues. CDR3 in amino acids: CAWGKGQGFHEQFF. The CDR3 coding sequence is TGTGCCTGGGGGAAGGGACAGGGCTTCCATGAGCAGTTCTTC.

The chain joins TRBV5-1 to TRBJ2-1; 12 bases align to TRBD2. The germline CDR1 and CDR2 sequences are SGHRS and YFSETQ. CDR3 length equals 17 residues. Trimming cost V 2 bases and J 4 bases; bases outside gene matches: 7. CDR3: CASSFTLAGGNYNEQFF. DNA of the CDR3: TGCGCCAGCAGCTTTACCCTAGCGGGAGGGAATTACAATGAGCAGTTCTTC.

The rearrangement links TRBV27 to TRBJ2-5; 9 bases fit TRBD2. Losses at the gene ends were 4 bases for V and 2 bases for J; bases not matched to a gene: 5. This CDR3 has 15 amino acids. Germline V gene sequence: CDR1 MNHEY, CDR2 SMNVEV (reference sequence). The CDR3 reads CASSSRLAAQETQYF. For the CDR3, the DNA is TGTGCCAGCAGTTCCCGACTAGCGGCACAAGAGACCCAGTACTTC.

This rearrangement joins TRBV9 to TRBJ2-2; no clear D. V was shortened by 0 bases and J by 4 bases, with 10 bases between the two germline ends. The CDR3 sequence is 15 residues long. Per the germline V gene, CDR1 is SGDLS and CDR2 is YYNGEE. CDR3 nucleotides: TGTGCCAGCAGCGTAGCTCACGGAGCCACCGGGGAGCTGTTTTTT. Protein sequence: CASSVAHGATGELFF.

This clone was observed once. The chain couples TRBV19 to TRBJ2-7; 13 bases are shared with TRBD2. This CDR3 comprises 15 residues. The ends lost 5 bases at V and 6 bases at J; junction bases unmatched: 7. Per germline, CDR1 LNHDA and CDR2 SQIVND (reference sequence). Here the CDR3 DNA reads TGTGCCAGTAGTTCCCGGACTAGCGGGAGTCTCGAGCAGTACTTC. Amino acid sequence: CASSSRTSGSLEQYF.

J is TRBJ2-7 and V is TRBV7-2, with TRBD1 identical over 9 bases. V lost 6 bases to trimming and J lost 3 bases; unmatched junction nucleotides: 12. This CDR3 contains 16 residues. Looked up from germline, CDR1 is SGHTA and CDR2 is FQGNSA. The CDR3 region is CASSSPRWDRVYEQYF. As DNA, the CDR3 is TGTGCCAGCAGTTCCCCCCGGTGGGACAGGGTCTACGAGCAGTACTTC.

V is TRBV5-5 and J is TRBJ1-1, with a tentative D call TRBD1 (5 bases). The V gene lost 4 bases and the J gene lost 1 base, with 17 bases spanning the gap. The germline CDR1 and CDR2 sequences are SGHKS and YYEKEE (reference sequence). This CDR3 comprises 16 residues. CDR3 sequence reads: CASSPSPQQANTEAFF. In nucleotides, the CDR3 is TGTGCCAGCAGCCCCTCCCCACAACAGGCGAACACTGAAGCTTTCTTT.

The genes are TRBV5-1 and TRBJ2-5; 12 nucleotides match TRBD2. This CDR3 is built from 16 residues. Trimming cost V 0 bases and J 5 bases; bases outside gene matches: 5. Germline CDR1 SGHRS, CDR2 YFSETQ. The CDR3 spells CASSLVAGLAGETQYF. As DNA, the CDR3 is TGCGCCAGCAGCTTGGTTGCTGGACTAGCGGGGGAGACCCAGTACTTC.

The V call is TRBV19, the J call TRBJ1-5; D ambiguous. Trimming cost V 9 bases and J 5 bases, with 14 bases left between them. Germline V gives CDR1 LNHDA, CDR2 SQIVND (reference sequence). The CDR3 is 13 residues long. The CDR3 region has the DNA TGTGCCAGCCGTCGGAGGGATTATCAGCCCCAGCATTTT. It yields the protein CASRRRDYQPQHF.

The chain carries TRBV7-2 and TRBJ2-4; 14 bases are shared with TRBD2. CDR1 is SGHTA, CDR2 FQGNSA, per germline. V dropped 4 bases and J dropped 3; count of bases not matched to a gene: 11. This CDR3 contains 19 residues. CDR3 nucleotides: TGTGCCAGCAGCTCCCTCGGGACTAGCGGGAGTCGGGGCAAAAACATTCAGTACTTC. Translation gives CASSSLGTSGSRGKNIQYF.

On this clone itself: Germline is not matched at one junction end, which may reflect a read error. The CDR3 sequence is CASTYSGSYEKYF. The CDR3 nucleotides read TGTGCCAGCACATATTCGGGTTCCTACGAGAAGTACTTC. This sequence joins TRBV28 and TRBJ2-7; no clear D gene. There are 13 residues in the CDR3. CDR1 and CDR2 (germline): MDHEN, SYDVKM.

In this sample, this clone turned up once. The V call is TRBV28, the J call TRBJ2-5, with D hard to call. V was trimmed by 6 bases and J by 11 bases, leaving 16 bases between them. The germline gives CDR1 MDHEN, CDR2 SYDVKM. The CDR3 length is 12 residues. This chain's CDR3 is CASSLTPRAQYF. CDR3 DNA: TGTGCCAGCAGCCTAACCCCGCGAGCGCAGTACTTC.

This rearrangement joins TRBV15 to TRBJ1-5; unclear D gene. CDR1 is LNHNV, CDR2 YYDKDF, per germline (reference sequence). The CDR3 is 15 amino acids. Trimming took 0 bases from V and 6 from J, leaving 12 bases between them. The CDR3 loop reads CATSREWAGVQPQHF. The CDR3 nucleotides are TGTGCCACCAGCAGAGAGTGGGCAGGCGTTCAGCCCCAGCATTTT.

The rearrangement links TRBV7-3 to TRBJ2-3; D unresolved. CDR1 and CDR2 (germline): SGHTA, FQGTGA. Trimming took 1 base from V and 0 from J, leaving 8 bases between them. The CDR3 totals 15 residues. The CDR3 region is CASSLSVVSTDTQYF. CDR3 nucleotide sequence: TGTGCCAGCAGCTTAAGCGTAGTTAGCACAGATACGCAGTATTTT. The variable domain in full, with the rest retrieved from reference TRBV7-3 and TRBJ2-3, is GAGVSQTPSNKVTEKGKYVELRCDPISGHTALYWYRQSLGQGPEFLIYFQGTGAADDSGLPNDRFFAVRPEGSVSTLKIQRTERGDSAVYLCASSLSVVSTDTQYFGPGTRLTVL.

This chain's CDR3 is CASRGLAAKEYF. CDR3 nucleotide sequence: TGTGCCAGCAGGGGACTAGCGGCGAAGGAGTACTTC. This rearrangement joins TRBV27 to TRBJ2-5, with 11 positions matching TRBD2. Germline V lookup: CDR1 MNHEY, CDR2 SMNVEV (reference sequence). J gave up 12 bases and V 6 bases, and 6 bases lay outside the gene matches. This CDR3 has 12 amino acids.

The chain uses TRBV4-2 and TRBJ1-5; D is uncertain. The CDR3 covers 15 residues. V lost 2 bases to trimming and J lost 4 bases, with 12 bases between them. Germline V gene lookup returns CDR1 LGHNA and CDR2 YNFKEQ. The CDR3 DNA reads TGTGCCAGCAGCCAACAGACTGAAATAAATCAGCCCCAGCATTTT. Amino acids: CASSQQTEINQPQHF.

This chain joins TRBV6-1 and TRBJ1-6; tentative D call: TRBD1 (6 bases). The CDR3 consists of 16 residues. The ends were cut back, 2 bases at V and 6 bases at J, with 14 bases in the middle. From germline, CDR1 is MNHNS and CDR2 SASEGT. The CDR3 reads CASSEPGALGNSPLHF. CDR3 nucleotide sequence: TGTGCCAGCAGTGAACCAGGGGCGCTCGGTAATTCACCCCTCCACTTT.